This TCR beta chain is drawn from a study of response to subunit inactivated influenza vaccine. Points from the study as a whole: T cells newly recruited by each seasonal influenza vaccination are few, the authors suggested.

TCRdb fed the RT-PCR reads into MiXCR, producing one record per CDR3 protein. The sample comprises under 800,000 distinct CDR3 sequences, around 14% of which are singletons, and approximately 7% rests with the top ten. Remarks on this clonotype: The antigen is undetermined.

CDR1 is DFQATT and CDR2 is SNEGSKA in the germline V gene (reference sequence). V was cut by 6 bases and J by 3 bases, with 15 bases left in between. This CDR3 is built from 14 residues. The receptor's source is a man in his fifties or sixties who received an inactivated influenza vaccine. Source: PBMCs from blood, taken 14 to 15 days before vaccination. The gene calls are TRBV20-1 and TRBJ1-5; perhaps TRBD1 as D (5 bases). CDR3 sequence: CSAKEGNYNQPQHF. The CDR3 bases are TGCAGTGCCAAGGAGGGGAATTACAATCAGCCCCAGCATTTT.